This TCR beta chain was observed in a study of T cells in Graves' hyperthyroidism and ophthalmopathy. Study-level points and caveats: Blood shared most expanded thyroid clonotypes above 0.001. Onset of ophthalmopathy came a median approximately 6 months after the model predicted it.

Germline loops: CDR1 GTSNPN, CDR2 SVGIG (reference sequence). This CDR3 is 12 amino acids long. Between the trimmed V and J ends, which lost 3 bases and 4 bases, there was a span of 9 bases. This clonotype has a count of ten or more. The antigen is unknown. The investigators amplified TCR beta CDR3 regions from RNA transcripts. Initially, a first-round RT-PCR of the TCR CDR3 employed the HTBI primer set. From the multiplex PCR reads, TCRdb called clonotypes with MiXCR, one entry per CDR3 protein. This sample has 250,000 to 300,000 distinct CDR3 sequences, with approximately 14% found just once. J is TRBJ1-2 and V is TRBV30; D ambiguous. Sequenced: blood. The clonotype originates from a woman aged 40-49 years with Graves' hyperthyroidism that later progressed to Graves' ophthalmopathy. The CDR3 DNA is TGTGCCTGGAGCTCCCGGATCTATGGCTACACCTTC. It translates to CAWSSRIYGYTF.